Given below is one TCR beta chain in context. Its target is unknown. The data originate from a study of graft-versus-host responses after intestinal transplantation. Study-wide background: Transplantation in recipients was multivisceral, liver-intestinal, or isolated intestinal.

Germline-derived CDR1 and CDR2 are GTSNPN and SVGIG (reference sequence). The V gene lost 0 bases and the J gene lost 0 bases, with 8 bases spanning the gap. The CDR3 totals 15 residues. Using immunoSEQ multiplex PCR, the repertoire was profiled, and TCRdb retains in-frame clones only, with some absent. The sample has more than 90,000 clones; approximately 90% are singletons. This clonotype was obtained from a human donor who was the organ donor for an intestinal transplant. The J gene is TRBJ1-4, the V gene TRBV30; no clear D. Here the sequenced sample was unstimulated CD4+ T cells sorted from spleen or lymph node cells, taken before transplant. The CDR3 loop reads CAWSVSLATNEKLFF. The DNA of the CDR3 is TGTGCCTGGAGTGTATCGCTTGCAACTAATGAAAAACTGTTTTTT.